One and the same sample provided the 30 T cell receptor beta chains below, sequenced in a study of T cell changes during pregnancy in multiple sclerosis. Data came from immunoSEQ multiplex PCR; TCRdb stores just in-frame clones and leaves some out. The sample shows 100,000 to 130,000 clones, around 93% of them seen only once. This specimen was peripheral blood, taken in the third trimester of pregnancy. The receptor source for this set is a female donor in good health, enrolled as a control in a pregnancy study.

The CDR3 sequence is CASSLVLGDNSPLHF. CDR3 in DNA: TGTGCCAGCAGCTTAGTGTTAGGAGATAATTCACCCCTCCACTTT. The chain employs TRBV7-8 and TRBJ1-6; no firm D call. Trimming pared 1 base from V and 5 bases from J, leaving 9 bases between. Germline CDR1 reads SGHVS; CDR2 reads FQNEAQ. This CDR3 contains 15 residues.

The V and J genes are TRBV5-4 and TRBJ2-7; 7 positions agree with TRBD1. Germline trimming cut 0 bases from V and 7 bases from J; bases unmatched to any gene: 10. This CDR3 is built from 15 residues. Germline CDR1 SGHNT, CDR2 YYREEE (reference sequence). CDR3 in amino acids: CASSLAANRGREQYF. CDR3 DNA: TGTGCCAGCAGCTTGGCTGCGAACAGGGGTAGGGAGCAGTACTTC. Using reference TRBV5-4 and TRBJ2-7 for the parts outside the CDR3, the full variable domain is ETGVTQSPTHLIKTRGQQVTLRCSSQSGHNTVSWYQQALGQGPQFIFQYYREEENGRGNFPPRFSGLQFPNYSSELNVNALELDDSALYLCASSLAANRGREQYFGPGTRLTVT.

V and J are TRBV30 and TRBJ1-5; no definite D call. The CDR3 is 13 amino acids. The V gene's germline CDR1 is GTSNPN and CDR2 SVGIG (reference sequence). The germline V and J ends were trimmed by 0 bases and 7 bases, with 10 bases remaining between them. The CDR3 sequence: CAWSVENIQPQHF. In DNA, the CDR3 is TGTGCCTGGAGTGTAGAGAATATACAGCCCCAGCATTTT.

This rearrangement joins TRBV10-3 to TRBJ2-1; 7 bases align to TRBD2. Losses at the gene ends were 7 bases for V and 6 bases for J; bases not matched to a gene: 12. The CDR3 is 15 residues long. Germline CDR1 is ENHRY and CDR2 is SYGVKD. The CDR3 sequence is CAIMIFGSGGNEQFF. DNA for the CDR3: TGTGCCATCATGATTTTTGGGTCGGGGGGCAATGAGCAGTTCTTC.

The rearrangement links TRBV11-2 to TRBJ1-5; TRBD1 is a possible D gene (5 bases). The ends were cut back, 0 bases at V and 7 bases at J, with 13 bases in the middle. This CDR3 has 15 residues. Germline V gene sequence: CDR1 SGHAT, CDR2 FQNNGV. CDR3 sequence (DNA): TGTGCCAGCAGCTTAGATCGGGGGGGAGGCCAGCCCCAGCATTTT. Protein product: CASSLDRGGGQPQHF.

This chain uses TRBV19 with TRBJ2-6, with D possibly matching TRBD1 (6 bases). V lost 3 bases to trimming and J lost 4 bases, with 7 bases between them. This CDR3 region has 14 residues. In germline, CDR1 is LNHDA, CDR2 SQIVND (reference sequence). This chain's CDR3 is CASSMGAGANVLTF. CDR3 bases: TGTGCCAGTAGTATGGGGGCCGGGGCCAACGTCCTGACTTTC.

CDR3 DNA: TGTGCCAGCAGCTTAGACAGGGCTCCAGATACGCAGTATTTT. Translating it yields CASSLDRAPDTQYF. This sequence joins TRBV5-5 and TRBJ2-3, with TRBD1 matching 7 bases. Losses at the gene ends were 2 bases for V and 4 bases for J; bases not matched to a gene: 4. The CDR3 length is 14 residues. Germline V gene data show CDR1 as SGHKS and CDR2 as YYEKEE (reference sequence).

The chain links TRBV4-3 to TRBJ2-1; 9 bases match TRBD2. V lost 11 bases and J lost 10; bases outside the gene matches: 12. The CDR3 has 13 residues. From germline, CDR1 is LGHNA and CDR2 YSLEER. CDR3 coding DNA: TGCGCCCCGGAGGCGGGGGGGCTTCGAGAGCAGTTCTTC. It is translated as CAPEAGGLREQFF.

This clone showed up just once. This rearrangement joins TRBV18 to TRBJ1-6; D ambiguous. There are 14 residues in the CDR3. The ends were cut back, 2 bases at V and 7 bases at J, with 9 bases in the middle. The germline CDR1 and CDR2 sequences are KGHSH and LQKENI. CDR3 amino acids: CASSPKEANSPLHF. Written as DNA, the CDR3 is TGTGCCAGCTCACCAAAAGAGGCAAATTCACCCCTCCACTTT.

The CDR3 DNA reads as TGTGCCAGCACGGCAGGGGGAAATGAAAAACTGTTTTTT. Translated, it gives CASTAGGNEKLFF. The chain combines TRBV7-9 with TRBJ1-4; 7 bases agree with TRBD1. Per the germline V gene, CDR1 is SEHNR and CDR2 is FQNEAQ (reference sequence). This CDR3 spans 13 amino acids. Trimming cost V 7 bases and J 5 bases; bases outside gene matches: 4.

This clone was picked up a small number of times. The chain couples TRBV7-9 to TRBJ2-3; 12 bases map to TRBD1. Germline lookup yields CDR1 SEHNR and CDR2 FQNEAQ (reference sequence). The trim removed 9 bases at V and 0 bases at J, leaving 4 bases unmatched. This CDR3 comprises 15 residues. CDR3 DNA: TGTGCCAGAGGGACAGGGGGCCCTAGCACAGATACGCAGTATTTT. Protein product: CARGTGGPSTDTQYF. The full variable domain, its missing parts supplied by reference TRBV7-9 and TRBJ2-3, is DTGVSQNPRHKITKRGQNVTFRCDPISEHNRLYWYRQTLGQGPEFLTYFQNEAQLEKSRLLSDRFSAERPKGSFSTLEIQRTEQGDSAMYLCARGTGGPSTDTQYFGPGTRLTVL.

This clone was detected only once. The chain is built from TRBV5-4 and TRBJ1-4; 9 bases map to TRBD1. This CDR3 spans 14 amino acids. J lost 6 bases, V lost 5 bases, and 5 bases had no gene match. The germline gives CDR1 SGHNT, CDR2 YYREEE (reference sequence). The CDR3: CASRLDRGDEKLFF. In DNA, the CDR3 is TGTGCCAGCAGACTGGACAGGGGTGATGAAAAACTGTTTTTT.

This rearrangement joins TRBV15 to TRBJ1-4; weak D call: TRBD1 (6 bases). Germline CDR1 LNHNV, CDR2 YYDKDF (reference sequence). The length of the CDR3 is 18 residues. V was cut by 0 bases and J by 11 bases, with 25 bases left in between. CDR3: CATSRDHRVGAKMGKLFF. The CDR3 DNA reads TGTGCCACCAGCAGAGATCACAGGGTTGGGGCCAAAATGGGGAAACTGTTTTTT.

This clone occurred a few times. The genes are TRBV30 and TRBJ1-1; D possibly corresponds to TRBD1 (6 bases). This CDR3 region has 12 residues. V lost 3 bases to trimming and J lost 7 bases, with 12 bases between them. The germline V gene encodes CDR1 GTSNPN and CDR2 SVGIG (reference sequence). The CDR3 DNA reads as TGTGCCTGGAGCGAACAGGGTATTGAAGCTTTCTTT. Translating gives CAWSEQGIEAFF. The variable domain in full, with the rest retrieved from reference TRBV30 and TRBJ1-1, is SQTIHQWPATLVQPVGSPLSLECTVEGTSNPNLYWYRQAAGRGLQLLFYSVGIGQISSEVPQNLSASRPQDRQFILSSKKLLLSDSGFYLCAWSEQGIEAFFGQGTRLTVV.

The V call is TRBV4-3, the J call TRBJ1-2, with D perhaps TRBD1 (6 bases). The CDR3 runs 14 residues. V gave up 1 base and J gave up 8 bases, with 14 bases separating them. In germline, CDR1 is LGHNA, CDR2 YSLEER. CDR3 sequence: CASSQGQGYNGYTF. In DNA, the CDR3 is TGCGCCAGCAGCCAAGGTCAGGGGTATAACGGCTACACCTTC.

This clone was detected once. The CDR3 spells CASSLADGGQRETQYF. For the CDR3, the DNA is TGTGCCAGCAGCTTAGCGGACGGGGGGCAAAGGGAGACCCAGTACTTC. The chain combines TRBV7-9 with TRBJ2-5; a weak D match, TRBD2 (7 bases). The CDR3 loop spans 16 amino acids. Germline V gene lookup returns CDR1 SEHNR and CDR2 FQNEAQ (reference sequence). The V and J ends lost 0 bases and 5 bases respectively, with 16 bases between them.

The chain uses TRBV10-2 and TRBJ1-2, with D tentatively TRBD1 (6 bases). V was trimmed by 3 bases and J by 4 bases, leaving 12 bases between them. The germline CDR1 and CDR2 sequences are WSHSY and SAAADI. The CDR3 spans 14 residues. This chain's CDR3 is CASSDQGMRYGYTF. CDR3 in DNA: TGCGCCAGCAGTGACCAGGGGATGCGCTATGGCTACACCTTC.

In DNA form, the CDR3 reads TGCGCCAGCAGCTTGGCTCCAGATACGCAGTATTTT. It specifies CASSLAPDTQYF. The genes are TRBV5-1 and TRBJ2-3; no clear D. Germline-derived CDR1 and CDR2 are SGHRS and YFSETQ. Deletions cut 0 bases from V and 4 bases from J, with 3 bases between. This CDR3 spans 12 amino acids.

The chain employs TRBV10-1 and TRBJ2-2; 10 nucleotides align to TRBD1. Germline-derived CDR1 and CDR2 are WNHNN and SYGVQD (reference sequence). The CDR3 has 18 amino acids. Unmatched junction bases numbered 11, after V lost 2 bases and J lost 5 bases. CDR3 residues: CASSEAAHDRGRTGELFF. In DNA, the CDR3 is TGCGCCAGCAGTGAGGCTGCCCACGACAGGGGGCGGACCGGGGAGCTGTTTTTT.

This clone was detected once. The rearrangement uses TRBV21-1 and TRBJ1-2; no DNA check was done on the table's D call, TRBD1. TRBV21-1 is marked as a pseudogene. The CDR3 has 18 amino acids. The chain's CDR3 is CASSTRDRGLEPLWGYTF. Written as DNA, the CDR3 is TGTGCCAGCAGCACTCGGGACAGGGGATTGGAACCTTTGTGGGGCTACACCTTC.

This chain links TRBV19 with TRBJ2-7; possible D gene TRBD2, 6 bases. This CDR3 contains 15 residues. CDR1 is LNHDA and CDR2 is SQIVND in the germline V gene (reference sequence). V was cut by 1 base and J by 2 bases, with 12 bases left in between. The CDR3 sequence is CASSIGRGGTYEQYF. In DNA, the CDR3 is TGTGCCAGTAGTATAGGTCGTGGAGGGACCTACGAGCAGTACTTC. The variable domain in full, completed from reference TRBV19 and TRBJ2-7, reads DGGITQSPKYLFRKEGQNVTLSCEQNLNHDAMYWYRQDPGQGLRLIYYSQIVNDFQKGDIAEGYSVSREKKESFPLTVTSAQKNPTAFYLCASSIGRGGTYEQYFGPGTRLTVT.

The V and J genes are TRBV4-1 and TRBJ2-7, with D tentatively TRBD2 (6 bases). The germline V gene has CDR1 MGHRA and CDR2 YSYEKL. Deletions cut 0 bases from V and 4 bases from J, with 13 bases between. CDR3 length equals 15 residues. As DNA, the CDR3 is TGCGCCAGCAGCCAAGACACCGGGAGCATGTACGAGCAGTACTTC. Its translation is CASSQDTGSMYEQYF.

The gene calls are TRBV5-4 and TRBJ1-2, with D maybe TRBD1 (5 bases). Germline V gene sequence: CDR1 SGHNT, CDR2 YYREEE (reference sequence). The CDR3 totals 15 residues. V lost 4 bases and J lost 5, with 18 bases in between. This chain's CDR3 is CASSRVGREAYGYTF. CDR3 sequence (DNA): TGTGCCAGCAGCCGGGTGGGCAGGGAGGCATATGGCTACACCTTC. Complete variable domain (other parts from reference TRBV5-4 and TRBJ1-2): ETGVTQSPTHLIKTRGQQVTLRCSSQSGHNTVSWYQQALGQGPQFIFQYYREEENGRGNFPPRFSGLQFPNYSSELNVNALELDDSALYLCASSRVGREAYGYTFGSGTRLTVV.

The chain combines TRBV9 with TRBJ2-2; D unresolved. The CDR3 is 16 amino acids. The V gene lost 1 base and the J gene lost 4 bases, with 14 bases spanning the gap. CDR1 is SGDLS, CDR2 YYNGEE, per germline. CDR3 nucleotides: TGTGCCAGCAGCGTACCGACTCCTCTTTCCACCGGGGAGCTGTTTTTT. This translates into CASSVPTPLSTGELFF. The whole variable domain, filled in from reference TRBV9 and TRBJ2-2, reads DSGVTQTPKHLITATGQRVTLRCSPRSGDLSVYWYQQSLDQGLQFLIQYYNGEERAKGNILERFSAQQFPDLHSELNLSSLELGDSALYFCASSVPTPLSTGELFFGEGSRLTVL.

V is TRBV14 and J is TRBJ2-2, with D tentatively TRBD1 (5 bases). CDR1 SGHDN and CDR2 FVKESK come from the germline V gene. Trimming removed 1 base from V and 6 bases from J, with 6 bases in between. This CDR3 is built from 13 residues. The CDR3 loop reads CASSQVQAGELFF. The CDR3, as DNA: TGTGCCAGCAGCCAAGTACAGGCCGGGGAGCTGTTTTTT. The variable domain in full, with the rest retrieved from reference TRBV14 and TRBJ2-2, is EAGVTQFPSHSVIEKGQTVTLRCDPISGHDNLYWYRRVMGKEIKFLLHFVKESKQDESGMPNNRFLAERTGGTYSTLKVQPAELEDSGVYFCASSQVQAGELFFGEGSRLTVL.

The chain couples TRBV5-4 to TRBJ2-1, with 7 bases matching TRBD1. Germline V CDR1 and CDR2: SGHNT, YYREEE (reference sequence). With 5 bases clipped from V and 4 bases from J, the junction kept 9 bases outside the gene matches. The CDR3 spans 15 residues. CDR3 protein: CASREVQGPYNEQFF. The CDR3 coding sequence is TGTGCCAGCAGGGAAGTACAGGGGCCTTACAATGAGCAGTTCTTC.

The CDR3 sequence is CASSLAAGPFSGNTIYF. The CDR3 DNA sequence: TGCGCCAGCAGCTTGGCTGCAGGGCCCTTCTCTGGAAACACCATATATTTT. V gene TRBV5-1 combines with J gene TRBJ1-3; tentative D call: TRBD1 (5 bases). Germline values: CDR1 SGHRS, CDR2 YFSETQ. V was pared by 0 bases and J by 0 bases, with 13 bases between. The CDR3 is 17 residues long.

The V and J genes are TRBV14 and TRBJ1-3; no definite D call. Germline V CDR1 and CDR2: SGHDN, FVKESK. V dropped 1 base and J dropped 1 base, with 5 bases sitting between them. The CDR3 covers 14 residues. The CDR3 region has the DNA TGTGCCAGCAGCCAAGCCGGTTCTGGAAACACCATATATTTT. Translation: CASSQAGSGNTIYF. The entire variable domain, with the rest obtained from reference TRBV14 and TRBJ1-3, is as follows: EAGVTQFPSHSVIEKGQTVTLRCDPISGHDNLYWYRRVMGKEIKFLLHFVKESKQDESGMPNNRFLAERTGGTYSTLKVQPAELEDSGVYFCASSQAGSGNTIYFGEGSWLTVV.

The chain couples TRBV2 to TRBJ1-2, with 9 bases lining up with TRBD1. Unmatched junction bases numbered 12, after V lost 9 bases and J lost 7 bases. Germline-derived CDR1 and CDR2 are SNHLY and FYNNEI. The CDR3 has 14 amino acids. CDR3 residues: CAREARTGAVGYTF. In DNA, the CDR3 is TGTGCCAGAGAGGCGCGGACAGGGGCGGTTGGCTACACCTTC.

The chain combines TRBV7-9 with TRBJ1-2; 10 bases fit TRBD1. J lost 4 bases, V lost 3 bases, and 8 bases had no gene match. Germline lookup yields CDR1 SEHNR and CDR2 FQNEAQ (reference sequence). The CDR3 totals 16 residues. The CDR3, as DNA: TGTGCCAGCAGCTTCAGCCGGGACAGGGGCCCCTATGGCTACACCTTC. The encoded protein is CASSFSRDRGPYGYTF.